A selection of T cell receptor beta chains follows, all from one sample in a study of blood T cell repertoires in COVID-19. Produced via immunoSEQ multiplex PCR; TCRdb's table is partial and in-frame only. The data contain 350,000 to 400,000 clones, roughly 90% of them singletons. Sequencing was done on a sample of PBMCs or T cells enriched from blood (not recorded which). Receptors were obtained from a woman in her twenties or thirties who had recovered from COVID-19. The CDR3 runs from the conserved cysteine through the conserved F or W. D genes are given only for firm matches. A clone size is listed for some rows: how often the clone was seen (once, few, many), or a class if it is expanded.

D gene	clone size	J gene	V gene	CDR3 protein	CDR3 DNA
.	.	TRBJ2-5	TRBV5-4	CASSLKTEQETQYF	TGTGCCAGCAGCTTGAAGACTGAACAAGAGACCCAGTACTTC
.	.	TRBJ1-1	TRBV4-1	CASSQSPGYTEAFF	TGCGCCAGCAGCCAGTCCCCGGGTTACACTGAAGCTTTCTTT
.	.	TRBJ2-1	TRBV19	CASSPPVGQFEQFF	TGTGCCAGTAGTCCCCCCGTGGGCCAATTCGAGCAGTTCTTC
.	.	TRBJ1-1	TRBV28	CASSLNRLNTEAFF	TGTGCCAGCAGTTTGAACAGACTGAACACTGAAGCTTTCTTT
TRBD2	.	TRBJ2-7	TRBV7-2	CASSLEGTSGRYEQYF	TGTGCCAGCAGCTTGGAAGGGACTAGCGGGCGTTACGAGCAGTACTTC
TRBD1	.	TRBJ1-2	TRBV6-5	CASSYSGTEYGYTF	TGTGCCAGCAGTTACTCCGGGACAGAGTATGGCTACACCTTC
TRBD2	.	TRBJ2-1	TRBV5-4	CASSSRTSGMSEQFF	TGTGCCAGCAGCTCGAGGACTAGCGGGATGAGTGAGCAGTTCTTC
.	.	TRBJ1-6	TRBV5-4	CASSGPGISGSPLHF	TGTGCCAGCAGCGGTCCCGGGATCTCTGGTTCACCCCTCCACTTT
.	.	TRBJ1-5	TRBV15	CATSRERGNNQPQHF	TGTGCCACCAGCAGAGAAAGGGGGAATAATCAGCCCCAGCATTTT
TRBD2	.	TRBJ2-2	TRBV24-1	CATSDGSGVTGELFF	TGTGCCACCAGTGATGGTAGCGGGGTTACCGGGGAGCTGTTTTTT
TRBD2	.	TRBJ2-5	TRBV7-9	CASSSSSAGVQETQYF	TGTGCCAGCAGCTCTTCTTCAGCGGGGGTACAAGAGACCCAGTACTTC
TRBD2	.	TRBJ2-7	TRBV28	CASSWTSGTREQYF	TGTGCCAGCAGTTGGACTAGCGGGACTCGAGAGCAGTACTTC
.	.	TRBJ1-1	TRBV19	CASRREGLNTEAFF	TGTGCCAGTAGAAGGGAGGGGTTGAACACTGAAGCTTTCTTT
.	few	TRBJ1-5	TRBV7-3	CASATWPERVSCRSNQPQHF	TGTGCCAGCGCAACATGGCCTGAACGGGTTTCTTGTCGTAGCAATCAGCCCCAGCATTTT
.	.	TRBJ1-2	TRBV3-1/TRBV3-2	CASSQETQADGYTF	TGTGCCAGCAGCCAAGAAACCCAGGCCGATGGCTACACCTTC
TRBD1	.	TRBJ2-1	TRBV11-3	CASSRAGTGSGNEQFF	TGTGCCAGCAGCCGAGCCGGGACAGGGTCCGGCAATGAGCAGTTCTTC
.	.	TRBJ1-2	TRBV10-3	CAISDGAPNYGYTF	TGTGCCATCAGTGATGGGGCCCCTAACTATGGCTACACCTTC
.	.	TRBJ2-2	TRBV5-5	CASSFSPVNTGELFF	TGTGCCAGCAGCTTCTCTCCGGTGAACACCGGGGAGCTGTTTTTT
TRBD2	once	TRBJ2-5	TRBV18	CASSPLGGQETQYF	TGTGCCAGCTCACCATTGGGGGGGCAAGAGACCCAGTACTTC
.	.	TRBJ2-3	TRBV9	CASSVDYLSGYTQYF	TGTGCCAGCAGCGTGGATTACCTTAGCGGTTATACGCAGTATTTT
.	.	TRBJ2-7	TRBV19	CASSISGGPSYEQYF	TGTGCCAGTAGTATAAGTGGCGGCCCCTCCTACGAGCAGTACTTC
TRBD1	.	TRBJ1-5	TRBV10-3	CAISDFQGDQPQHF	TGTGCCATCAGTGACTTCCAGGGGGATCAGCCCCAGCATTTT
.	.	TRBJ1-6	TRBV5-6	CASSLYPSSYNSPLHF	TGTGCCAGCAGCTTGTATCCGAGCTCCTATAATTCACCCCTCCACTTT
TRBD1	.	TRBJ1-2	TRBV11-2	CASSLWTGPNYGYTF	TGTGCCAGCAGCCTCTGGACAGGCCCTAACTATGGCTACACCTTC
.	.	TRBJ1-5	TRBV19	CASSNINSNQPQHF	TGTGCCAGTAGCAACATTAATAGCAATCAGCCCCAGCATTTT
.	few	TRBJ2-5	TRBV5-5	CASHGGAIQETQYF	TGTGCCAGCCATGGAGGGGCGATCCAAGAGACCCAGTACTTC
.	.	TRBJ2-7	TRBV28	CASSYSSAMTWYF	TGTGCCAGCAGTTACTCTAGCGCCATGACCTGGTACTTC
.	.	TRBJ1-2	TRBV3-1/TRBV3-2	CASSQESKGYTF	TGTGCCAGCAGCCAAGAGTCAAAAGGCTACACCTTC
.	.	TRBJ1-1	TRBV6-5	CASSYTAARGTEAFF	TGTGCCAGCAGTTACACAGCAGCTCGGGGCACTGAAGCTTTCTTT
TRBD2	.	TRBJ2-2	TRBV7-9	CASSYLTSGGTGELFF	TGTGCCAGCAGCTACTTAACTAGCGGGGGGACCGGGGAGCTGTTTTTT
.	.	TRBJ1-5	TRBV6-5	CASSYSGSPPSQPQHF	TGTGCCAGCAGTTACTCGGGCTCCCCCCCGAGCCAGCCCCAGCATTTT
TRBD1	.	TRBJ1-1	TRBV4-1	CASSRADRPVTEAFF	TGCGCCAGCAGCCGAGCGGACAGGCCGGTCACTGAAGCTTTCTTT
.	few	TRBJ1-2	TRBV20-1	CSARAGYGYTF	TGCAGTGCCCGTGCGGGGTATGGCTACACCTTC
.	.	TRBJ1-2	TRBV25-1	CASSEYGEGGYTF	TGTGCCAGCAGTGAATACGGTGAGGGCGGCTACACCTTC
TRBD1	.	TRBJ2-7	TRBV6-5	CASRLRDREYEQYF	TGTGCCAGCAGGCTCCGGGACAGGGAATACGAGCAGTACTTC
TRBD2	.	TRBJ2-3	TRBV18	CASSLRTSNTDTQYF	TGTGCCAGCTCACTCCGGACTAGCAACACAGATACGCAGTATTTT
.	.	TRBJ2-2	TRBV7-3	CASSLMATGELFF	TGTGCCAGCAGCTTAATGGCAACAGGGGAGCTGTTTTTT
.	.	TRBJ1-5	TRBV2	CASSENGGNQPQHF	TGTGCCAGCAGTGAAAACGGGGGGAATCAGCCCCAGCATTTT
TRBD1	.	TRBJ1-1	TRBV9	CASSGPQGVRTEAFF	TGTGCCAGCAGCGGACCCCAGGGGGTGCGGACTGAAGCTTTCTTT
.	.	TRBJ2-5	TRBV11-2	CASSLEYAGFGETQYF	TGTGCCAGCAGCTTAGAGTATGCGGGATTTGGAGAGACCCAGTACTTC
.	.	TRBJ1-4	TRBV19	CASSKGRDLEKLFF	TGTGCCAGTAGTAAAGGCAGGGATCTTGAAAAACTGTTTTTT
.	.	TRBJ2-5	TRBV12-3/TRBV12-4	CASTPSGETQYF	TGTGCCAGCACCCCCAGCGGCGAGACCCAGTACTTC
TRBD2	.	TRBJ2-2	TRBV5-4	CASSPNSGKAGELFF	TGTGCCAGCAGCCCTAATAGCGGGAAAGCCGGGGAGCTGTTTTTT
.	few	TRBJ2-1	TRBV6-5	CASSYSRVYNEQFF	TGTGCCAGCAGTTACTCCCGGGTCTACAATGAGCAGTTCTTC
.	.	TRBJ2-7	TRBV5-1	CASSLDHQGGEQYF	TGCGCCAGCAGCTTAGATCACCAGGGGGGCGAGCAGTACTTC
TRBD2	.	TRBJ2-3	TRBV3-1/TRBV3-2	CASSRLAGQGTDTQYF	TGTGCCAGCAGCCGACTAGCGGGACAAGGGACAGATACGCAGTATTTT
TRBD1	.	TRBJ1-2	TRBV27	CASSLAPPGQGGYGYTF	TGTGCCAGCAGTCTAGCCCCCCCGGGACAGGGAGGCTATGGCTACACCTTC
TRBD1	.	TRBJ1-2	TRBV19	CASSAGQGAQGYGYTF	TGTGCCAGTAGTGCGGGACAGGGGGCGCAGGGCTATGGCTACACCTTC
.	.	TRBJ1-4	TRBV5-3	CARSLEGQINEKLFF	TGTGCCAGAAGCCTAGAGGGACAAATTAATGAAAAACTGTTTTTT
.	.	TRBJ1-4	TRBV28	CASSQRTEIATNEKLFF	TGTGCCAGCAGTCAAAGGACAGAAATTGCAACTAATGAAAAACTGTTTTTT
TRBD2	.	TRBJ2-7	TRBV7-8	CASSFRLAPSYEQYF	TGTGCCAGCAGCTTTAGACTAGCGCCTTCCTACGAGCAGTACTTC
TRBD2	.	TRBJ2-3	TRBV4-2	CASSQATGTSGRVRDTQYF	TGTGCCAGCAGCCAAGCCACCGGGACTAGCGGGAGGGTAAGAGATACGCAGTATTTT
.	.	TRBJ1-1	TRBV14	CASSQEHGGVGFF	TGTGCCAGCAGCCAAGAACACGGAGGAGTGGGTTTCTTT
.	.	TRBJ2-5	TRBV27	CASSLTGWGTQYF	TGTGCCAGCAGCCTAACAGGGTGGGGGACCCAGTACTTC